The 18 T cell receptor beta chains given below trace back to one sample, sequenced in a study of T cells expressing NK-cell markers. TCRdb reprocessed the 5' RACE reads and stores each CDR3 protein as one record, lacking DNA. This table lists some 410,000 distinct CDR3 sequences. Source material: blood T cells: a sorted CD56 or NKG2C T cell subset, CD4+ or CD8+ T cells, or bulk PBMC T cells (not recorded which). The receptors shown here come from a woman aged 18 to 75 in good health.

The genes are TRBV6-1 and TRBJ2-5; absent DNA, TCRdb's TRBD2 call cannot be checked. CDR3 length equals 15 residues. Per germline, CDR1 MNHNS and CDR2 SASEGT. This chain's CDR3 is CASTVAGREEETQYF.

The chain uses TRBV12-3 or TRBV12-4 and TRBJ2-5; TCRdb returns TRBD2, unconfirmable since there is no DNA. This CDR3 has 17 residues. The CDR3 protein is CASSPGTSGGAQETQYF.

This sequence joins TRBV7-9 and TRBJ2-1; TCRdb's D call, TRBD1, is unchecked because there is no DNA. Germline lookup yields CDR1 SEHNR and CDR2 FQNEAQ (reference sequence). The CDR3 runs 15 residues. The CDR3 sequence is CASSLFGTVNNEQFF.

The J gene is TRBJ1-2, the V gene TRBV19; TCRdb proposes TRBD1, but this gene call is untestable without DNA. Germline CDR1 reads LNHDA; CDR2 reads SQIVND (reference sequence). The CDR3 sequence is 14 residues long. The CDR3 spells CASSNTGGAEGYTF.

V and J are TRBV27 and TRBJ2-4; as DNA is missing, the TRBD1 call by TCRdb cannot be tested. Germline lookup yields CDR1 MNHEY and CDR2 SMNVEV (reference sequence). The CDR3 runs 14 residues. The chain's CDR3 is CASSSPTLGGIQYF.

The genes are TRBV28 and TRBJ1-1; TCRdb returns TRBD1, unconfirmable since there is no DNA. This CDR3 spans 13 amino acids. CDR1 MDHEN and CDR2 SYDVKM come from the germline V gene. CDR3 sequence: CASRWDRGSEAFF.

This chain links TRBV19 with TRBJ2-7. Germline CDR1 is LNHDA and CDR2 is SQIVND (reference sequence). This CDR3 is built from 15 residues. The CDR3 is CASSARTGASYEQYF. Based on the CDR3 plus reference TRBV19 and TRBJ2-7, the full variable domain is DGGITQSPKYLFRKEGQNVTLSCEQNLNHDAMYWYRQDPGQGLRLIYYSQIVNDFQKGDIAEGYSVSREKKESFPLTVTSAQKNPTAFYLCASSARTGASYEQYFGPGTRLTVT.

This rearrangement joins TRBV6-1 to TRBJ2-3; the D call of TRBD1 rests on TCRdb alone, since no DNA is present to check it. The CDR3 consists of 16 residues. Germline V lookup: CDR1 MNHNS, CDR2 SASEGT. CDR3 amino acids: CASSPPSTGGTDTQYF.

This chain uses TRBV20-1 with TRBJ2-7; TCRdb's D call of TRBD2 is untestable without DNA. CDR3 length equals 14 residues. Germline V gene lookup returns CDR1 DFQATT and CDR2 SNEGSKA (reference sequence). The CDR3 reads CSASLSGGPYEQYF.

This rearrangement joins TRBV30 to TRBJ2-1; TCRdb indicates TRBD2, and absent DNA this call remains unverified. Germline V CDR1 and CDR2: GTSNPN, SVGIG (reference sequence). The CDR3 sequence is 16 residues long. Here the CDR3 reads CAWSAGLAGVMDEQFF.

The CDR3 reads CSARDRRAYNEQFF. V is TRBV20-1 and J is TRBJ2-1; TCRdb returns TRBD1, unconfirmable since there is no DNA. The CDR3 is 14 residues long. Germline lookup yields CDR1 DFQATT and CDR2 SNEGSKA (reference sequence).

The CDR3 sequence is CASSFSMLNEQYF. The J gene is TRBJ2-7, the V gene TRBV12-3 or TRBV12-4. The CDR3 loop spans 13 amino acids.

V is TRBV7-6 and J is TRBJ1-1. The CDR3 contains 13 residues. Germline V CDR1 and CDR2: SGHVS, FNYEAQ. The CDR3 protein is CASSSTGLTEAFF.

The J gene is TRBJ2-1, the V gene TRBV5-6; TCRdb designates TRBD2, a call that cannot be tested without DNA. Germline V gene sequence: CDR1 SGHDT, CDR2 YYEEEE. This CDR3 spans 13 amino acids. The CDR3 protein is CASSGDQYNEQFF.

The chain carries TRBV12-3 or TRBV12-4 and TRBJ1-3; the TCRdb call, TRBD1, lacks DNA for checking. The CDR3 sequence is 15 residues long. CDR3 in amino acids: CASTSGQGRGNTIYF.

The chain recombines TRBV5-1 with TRBJ2-1; TCRdb proposes TRBD1, but this gene call is untestable without DNA. Germline assignment: CDR1 SGHRS and CDR2 YFSETQ. There are 16 residues in the CDR3. CDR3 amino acids: CASSLGRGGGYNEQFF.

The chain has TRBV29-1 and TRBJ1-2; as DNA is missing, the TRBD1 call by TCRdb cannot be tested. This CDR3 contains 13 residues. CDR1 and CDR2 (germline): SQVTM, ANQGSEA. The chain's CDR3 is CSVSLRGDYGYTF.

The chain links TRBV4-1 to TRBJ2-3; TCRdb indicates TRBD1, and absent DNA this call remains unverified. The CDR3 is 15 residues long. Germline CDR1 reads MGHRA; CDR2 reads YSYEKL. The CDR3 is CASSRPGQVTDTQYF.